This T cell receptor (beta chain) was captured in a study of T cell responses to AZD1222 COVID-19 vaccine listed by TCRdb under 2021. Regarding the complete study: Because spike-specific TCR depth and breadth did not differ between the two schedules, AZD1222 recipients who got a second dose at roughly 4 weeks were pooled with those who got a second dose at roughly 12 weeks. A total of about 250 trial participants underwent TCR sequencing, of whom some 200 had received two doses of AZD1222 and 26 had received two doses of the MenACWY control vaccine. Trial participants were enrolled into age subgroups of 18-55, 56-69 and 70-plus years, which contained approximately 150, 30 and 60 TCR-sequenced participants, respectively.

The study at large found these results: A significant rise in spike-specific TCR breadth and depth was observed after two AZD1222 doses relative to day 0 and relative to MenACWY recipients. Conclusions about previously exposed vaccinees are limited because only six or seven AZD1222 recipients were SARS-CoV-2 seropositive at baseline. Because no day 14 peak-response samples were available, repertoires were characterized only after the peak T cell response. The 56-69-year group was small, and its depth increase did not reach significance, likely because of low power. Most participants were white British and females outnumbered males, and the authors suggested that clonal diversity may have been underestimated. The whole spike protein was spanned by vaccine-associated CD4 TCRs, and dominant responses were seen in regions 160-218 and 743-854. Reportedly, close to half of the unique spike-specific TCRs recognized epitopes lying outside the regions that are mutated in the B.1.351 and B.1.1.7 variants.

The CDR3 regions of human TCRbeta chains were analyzed by immunosequencing. The study's processing was this. TCRs in the repertoires were compared against a reference library of SARS-CoV-2-specific TCRs that had been generated with the MIRA antigen-specificity platform. Breadth meant the fraction of unique TCRs that were SARS-CoV-2-associated, whereas depth meant the fraction of total T cells that were SARS-CoV-2-associated. Each spike-specific TCR was assigned to its reactive spike region and to a CD4 or CD8 class using the MIRA data. Log10-transformed breadth and depth values were compared by one-way ANOVA with Sidak's multiple comparisons tests. The table was pulled from immuneACCESS by TCRdb, which kept in-frame rearrangements only. Such tables lose some clones; where checked, under half of the loss comes from unresolved V genes, and the rest has no known cause. The D gene and trimming were derived from the DNA, and the V and J assignments and clone size from that table. The sample profile shows 150,000 or so clones; 91% of them were found once. More than 1.3% of the sample is in the top ten clones.

The label giving this sample's time point can be read as: baseline before first vaccination. Samples from vaccinated people were obtained from the UK trials COV001 and COV002, which included a single-blind randomized controlled phase 2/3 trial of AZD1222 (ChAdOx1 nCoV-19) in healthy adults. Trial participant PBMC samples were collected at day 0 and day 28 after the second dose for TCRbeta chain sequencing. A word on this clone: Its antigen remains undetermined. No per-base quality is available; no much larger clone lies one base away.

As encoded in the germline V gene (reference sequence), CDR1 is SEHNR while CDR2 is FQNEAQ. The CDR3 sequence holds 14 residues, the cysteine and phenylalanine included. Solely the CDR3 DNA is kept, with 42 bases framed from the first base. A distance of 6 bases separates the germline ends of V and J, which lose 1 base and 3 bases respectively. This sequence uses TRBV7-9 and TRBJ2-2; the D gene lacks a confident call. This specimen consisted of peripheral blood, obtained on day 0 of AZD1222 vaccination. This TCR was recovered from an adult in good health. The CDR3: CASSLGTDTGELFF. In nucleotides, the sequence is TGTGCCAGCAGCTTAGGGACCGACACCGGGGAGCTGTTTTTT.